Below are 28 T cell receptor beta chains sequenced from a single sample in a study of shared T cell receptors in the human thymus (dated by TCRdb to about 2021). The library was obtained by the immunoSEQ multiplex PCR assay. In TCRdb, the immuneACCESS table is reduced to in-frame sequences with V and J assigned. These tables do not hold every clone; where another copy was compared, an unresolved V gene accounts for under half, and the others remain unexplained. The sample yields approximately 730,000 clones; roughly 85% were counted once. The top ten constitute approximately 0.01% of the sample. The sample also formed part of further work on human thymus T cells.

The sequenced sample was thymocytes. Every receptor here comes from a girl less than two years old with a congenital heart defect. Donor details come from another sample of the same person, matched by shared clones.

CDR3 DNA: TGTGCCAGCACCTCTCAGGGGGGCTATGGCTACACCTTC. The encoded protein is CASTSQGGYGYTF. This sequence joins TRBV7-2 and TRBJ1-2; 7 nucleotides agree with TRBD1. The CDR3 extends over 13 amino acids. The germline V gene encodes CDR1 SGHTA and CDR2 FQGNSA. With V trimmed by 7 bases and J by 4 bases, 6 bases remained unmatched.

The chain recombines TRBV5-6 with TRBJ1-1; 7 bases fit TRBD1. The J segment lost 0 bases and the V segment lost 3 bases, leaving 8 bases of the junction unmatched. There are 16 residues in the CDR3. Germline V lookup: CDR1 SGHDT, CDR2 YYEEEE. In DNA, the CDR3 is TGTGCCAGCAGCTCCCTGACAGGGCTCATGAACACTGAAGCTTTCTTT. Its translation: CASSSLTGLMNTEAFF.

The V gene is TRBV4-1, the J gene TRBJ2-1; no clear D gene. The germline V gene has CDR1 MGHRA and CDR2 YSYEKL. The CDR3 length is 16 residues. Between the trimmed V and J ends, which lost 6 bases and 5 bases, there was a span of 20 bases. Here the CDR3 reads CASRISSARLDNEQFF. In DNA, the CDR3 is TGCGCCAGCAGAATCTCTTCAGCGAGACTGGACAATGAGCAGTTCTTC.

The chain uses TRBV27 and TRBJ1-4; a possible D gene is TRBD1 (5 bases). The germline gives CDR1 MNHEY, CDR2 SMNVEV (reference sequence). This CDR3 has 13 amino acids. V gave up 3 bases and J gave up 14 bases, with 16 bases separating them. The CDR3: CASSLRQKFPLFF. Written as DNA, the CDR3 is TGTGCCAGCAGTTTGCGACAGAAGTTTCCCCTGTTTTTT.

The V and J genes are TRBV30 and TRBJ1-2; D perhaps matches TRBD1 (6 bases). Trimming took 2 bases from V and 0 from J, leaving 22 bases between them. This CDR3 spans 18 amino acids. Germline V gene sequence: CDR1 GTSNPN, CDR2 SVGIG (reference sequence). CDR3 sequence reads: CAWSLGGGGPSSNYGYTF. CDR3 DNA: TGTGCCTGGAGTCTGGGCGGGGGGGGCCCAAGCTCTAACTATGGCTACACCTTC. The full variable domain, completed using reference TRBV30 and TRBJ1-2, is SQTIHQWPATLVQPVGSPLSLECTVEGTSNPNLYWYRQAAGRGLQLLFYSVGIGQISSEVPQNLSASRPQDRQFILSSKKLLLSDSGFYLCAWSLGGGGPSSNYGYTFGSGTRLTVV.

The V gene is TRBV2, the J gene TRBJ1-1; maybe TRBD1 (5 bases). V was clipped by 11 bases and J by 3 bases, with 25 bases between them. There are 16 residues in the CDR3. Germline assignment: CDR1 SNHLY and CDR2 FYNNEI. The CDR3 DNA reads TGTGCCCAGCAGGGTATAGAAGGGTCGACAGACACTGAAGCTTTCTTT. The encoded protein is CAQQGIEGSTDTEAFF.

The gene calls are TRBV27 and TRBJ2-1; D perhaps matches TRBD1 (6 bases). The CDR3 totals 14 residues. Germline assignment: CDR1 MNHEY and CDR2 SMNVEV (reference sequence). V was clipped by 6 bases and J by 8 bases, with 17 bases between them. The CDR3 sequence: CASSAGFRGDEQFF. The DNA of the CDR3 is TGTGCCAGCAGCGCTGGGTTCAGGGGCGATGAGCAGTTCTTC.

This clone has only a few counts. This chain joins TRBV28 and TRBJ2-1; TRBD2 might be the D (5 bases). Deletions cut 2 bases from V and 0 bases from J, with 23 bases between. Germline CDR1 is MDHEN and CDR2 is SYDVKM. The CDR3 loop spans 20 amino acids. The CDR3 nucleotides are TGTGCCAGCAGTTTAGGGCCGAGAAAATGGACTGCCAGCTCCTACAATGAGCAGTTCTTC. Translation: CASSLGPRKWTASSYNEQFF. The full variable domain, its missing parts supplied by reference TRBV28 and TRBJ2-1, is DVKVTQSSRYLVKRTGEKVFLECVQDMDHENMFWYRQDPGLGLRLIYFSYDVKMKEKGDIPEGYSVSREKKERFSLILESASTNQTSMYLCASSLGPRKWTASSYNEQFFGPGTRLTVL.

The CDR3 is CASSAGLDGYTF. The CDR3 bases are TGTGCCAGCAGCGCGGGTTTGGATGGCTACACCTTC. This sequence joins TRBV6-1 and TRBJ1-2; D remains ambiguous. V shed 6 bases and J shed 6 bases, with 11 bases lying between them. CDR1 and CDR2 from the germline V gene are MNHNS and SASEGT. The CDR3 contains 12 residues.

This clone was detected once. The J gene is TRBJ2-7, the V gene TRBV25-1; TRBD2 agrees at 8 bases. CDR3 length: 14 amino acids. The germline CDR1 and CDR2 sequences are MGHDK and SYGVNS. V lost 2 bases to trimming and J lost 4 bases; unmatched junction nucleotides: 4. The CDR3 spells CASSERGGGYEQYF. DNA for the CDR3: TGTGCCAGCAGTGAACGTGGCGGGGGGTACGAGCAGTACTTC.

V usage is TRBV27 and J usage is TRBJ1-2; D might be TRBD1 (6 bases). Germline CDR1 is MNHEY and CDR2 is SMNVEV (reference sequence). The CDR3 length is 16 residues. Trimming took off 4 bases at V and 0 bases at J, with 15 bases between the two ends. The CDR3 DNA follows: TGTGCCAGCAGTTATACCCGGGACACCTCTAACTATGGCTACACCTTC. Residues: CASSYTRDTSNYGYTF.

Only one count was recorded for this clone. The rearrangement links TRBV25-1 to TRBJ2-1; 10 nucleotides match TRBD1. This CDR3 has 18 amino acids. CDR1 MGHDK and CDR2 SYGVNS come from the germline V gene. Losses at the gene ends were 4 bases for V and 2 bases for J; bases not matched to a gene: 11. CDR3 amino acids: CASSGRDRGSRTYNEQFF. The CDR3 nucleotides read TGTGCCAGCAGTGGCCGGGACAGGGGAAGTAGAACCTACAATGAGCAGTTCTTC. Based on the CDR3 plus reference TRBV25-1 and TRBJ2-1, the full variable domain is EADIYQTPRYLVIGTGKKITLECSQTMGHDKMYWYQQDPGMELHLIHYSYGVNSTEKGDLSSESTVSRIRTEHFPLTLESARPSHTSQYLCASSGRDRGSRTYNEQFFGPGTRLTVL.

The V call is TRBV19, the J call TRBJ2-5, with TRBD1 as a possible D gene (6 bases). V gave up 5 bases and J gave up 5 bases, with 18 bases separating them. The CDR3 has 15 residues. The germline CDR1 and CDR2 sequences are LNHDA and SQIVND (reference sequence). CDR3 residues: CASSGAGTSPETQYF. CDR3 sequence (DNA): TGTGCCAGTAGTGGCGCAGGGACATCACCTGAGACCCAGTACTTC.

The chain uses TRBV5-4 and TRBJ2-3; 13 nucleotides line up with TRBD2. The CDR3 is made up of 17 amino acids. Unmatched junction bases numbered 8, after V lost 6 bases and J lost 1 base. Germline lookup yields CDR1 SGHNT and CDR2 YYREEE (reference sequence). The CDR3 region is CASTPGLAGDRTDTQYF. In nucleotides, the CDR3 is TGTGCCAGCACCCCCGGACTAGCGGGGGACCGCACAGATACGCAGTATTTT.

The genes are TRBV30 and TRBJ1-1, with 11 bases lining up with TRBD1. Germline V lookup: CDR1 GTSNPN, CDR2 SVGIG (reference sequence). After removal of 0 bases from V and 0 bases from J, the junction contained 6 bases not matched to a gene. The CDR3 contains 17 residues. The CDR3 here is CAWSVSPGQGVNTEAFF. DNA of the CDR3: TGTGCCTGGAGTGTATCCCCGGGACAGGGGGTGAACACTGAAGCTTTCTTT.

This clone was detected only a few times. The rearrangement uses TRBV5-1 and TRBJ1-6; 9 bases map to TRBD1. Germline V lookup: CDR1 SGHRS, CDR2 YFSETQ. V shed 4 bases, J shed 5 bases, and the junction held 10 bases outside the gene matches. The CDR3 runs 17 residues. The CDR3 loop reads CASSPRTGVENNSPLHF. CDR3 in DNA: TGCGCCAGCAGCCCCCGGACAGGGGTTGAGAATAATTCACCCCTCCACTTT.

The chain combines TRBV7-2 with TRBJ1-3, with a possible D match to TRBD1 (6 bases). The germline V gene encodes CDR1 SGHTA and CDR2 FQGNSA. The ends were cut back, 5 bases at V and 0 bases at J, with 20 bases in the middle. The CDR3 runs 18 residues. The CDR3 region is CASSGTRGGGYSGNTIYF. In nucleotides, the CDR3 is TGTGCCAGCAGCGGGACACGAGGGGGAGGGTACTCTGGAAACACCATATATTTT.

The chain carries TRBV6-1 and TRBJ2-3; 9 positions match TRBD1. V shed 4 bases and J 0 bases; nucleotides not matched to a gene: 11. The CDR3 is 18 residues long. Germline V gene data show CDR1 as MNHNS and CDR2 as SASEGT. For the CDR3, the DNA is TGTGCCAGCAGTGGGACCCCACAGGGGGCACATAGCACAGATACGCAGTATTTT. Its translation is CASSGTPQGAHSTDTQYF.

A few counts support this clone. The chain couples TRBV6-1 to TRBJ2-1, with TRBD2 matching over 8 bases. Germline values: CDR1 MNHNS, CDR2 SASEGT. The CDR3 has 17 amino acids. The V and J ends lost 2 bases and 9 bases, in that order; junction bases with no gene match: 15. In DNA form, the CDR3 reads TGTGCCAGCAGTGAAACAACGGGGGGTAGCGGGGTTGGTGAGCAGTTCTTC. Its translation is CASSETTGGSGVGEQFF.

This clone was counted a single time. The chain couples TRBV11-2 to TRBJ1-2; 8 nucleotides agree with TRBD1. The CDR3 has 16 residues. V shed 0 bases, J shed 0 bases, and the junction held 3 bases outside the gene matches. Germline CDR1 reads SGHAT; CDR2 reads FQNNGV. Here the CDR3 reads CASSLDRGPPNYGYTF. In DNA, the CDR3 is TGTGCCAGCAGCTTAGACAGGGGGCCTCCTAACTATGGCTACACCTTC.

V usage is TRBV4-1 and J usage is TRBJ2-7; the D gene is possibly TRBD2 (7 bases). CDR1 MGHRA and CDR2 YSYEKL come from the germline V gene. V lost 0 bases to trimming and J lost 2 bases, with 8 bases between them. The CDR3 is 14 residues long. As DNA, the CDR3 is TGCGCCAGCAGCCAAGACGGGGGGCCCTACGAGCAGTACTTC. It translates to CASSQDGGPYEQYF.

The gene calls are TRBV7-6 and TRBJ1-6; D perhaps matches TRBD1 (5 bases). Germline lookup yields CDR1 SGHVS and CDR2 FNYEAQ. The V end lost 1 base, the J end lost 9 bases, and 10 bases lay between the germline ends. CDR3 length: 14 residues. The CDR3 bases are TGTGCCAGCAGCTTAGGCAGGGTCGGTTCACCCCTCCACTTT. Protein product: CASSLGRVGSPLHF.

The rearrangement uses TRBV6-5 and TRBJ1-1; 10 nucleotides agree with TRBD1. There are 14 residues in the CDR3. Trimming at V came to 10 bases and at J to 8 bases, leaving 13 bases not matched to a gene. Germline loops: CDR1 MNHEY, CDR2 SVGAGI. The CDR3 protein is CATYTGTGDLEAFF. The CDR3 DNA reads as TGTGCCACCTACACCGGGACAGGGGACCTGGAAGCTTTCTTT.

The gene calls are TRBV7-9 and TRBJ1-2; D gene uncertain. Germline CDR1 is SEHNR and CDR2 is FQNEAQ (reference sequence). The V gene lost 0 bases and the J gene lost 8 bases, with 22 bases spanning the gap. This CDR3 region has 17 residues. This CDR3 reads CASSLAREGSGPGGYTF. CDR3 coding DNA: TGTGCCAGCAGCTTAGCGCGGGAGGGCAGCGGGCCTGGGGGCTACACCTTC.

V gene TRBV5-6 combines with J gene TRBJ1-2, with a tentative D call TRBD1 (5 bases). Trimming stripped 4 bases from V and 3 bases from J, with 22 bases between. The CDR3 runs to 17 residues. CDR1 is SGHDT and CDR2 is YYEEEE in the germline V gene. The CDR3 loop is CASSLESGGGEDYGYTF. DNA for the CDR3: TGTGCCAGCAGCCTGGAATCGGGGGGAGGAGAAGACTATGGCTACACCTTC.

V and J are TRBV19 and TRBJ1-1, with D maybe TRBD1 (5 bases). V lost 6 bases and J 4 bases, leaving 24 bases between the germline ends. Germline V gene lookup returns CDR1 LNHDA and CDR2 SQIVND (reference sequence). There are 17 residues in the CDR3. DNA for the CDR3: TGTGCCAGTAGCCATCTAGGGGTTTGGTTTAGAGGCACTGAAGCTTTCTTT. It is translated as CASSHLGVWFRGTEAFF.

This chain joins TRBV4-1 and TRBJ2-5; 7 positions match TRBD2. The trim removed 3 bases at V and 2 bases at J, leaving 18 bases unmatched. CDR1 and CDR2 from the germline V gene are MGHRA and YSYEKL. CDR3 size: 19 residues. CDR3 loop: CASSHPPKPSGDLQETQYF. The CDR3, as DNA: TGCGCCAGCAGCCACCCCCCGAAGCCCAGCGGGGATCTACAAGAGACCCAGTACTTC.

This chain joins TRBV2 and TRBJ1-1; possibly TRBD1 for D (5 bases). CDR3 length: 15 residues. Germline V gene lookup returns CDR1 SNHLY and CDR2 FYNNEI. Trimming removed 3 bases from V and 3 bases from J, with 14 bases in between. DNA for the CDR3: TGTGCCAGCAGTGATGAAGGGGAGGTAGACACTGAAGCTTTCTTT. Its translation is CASSDEGEVDTEAFF. Full variable domain (missing parts from reference TRBV2 and TRBJ1-1): EPEVTQTPSHQVTQMGQEVILRCVPISNHLYFYWYRQILGQKVEFLVSFYNNEISEKSEIFDDQFSVERPDGSNFTLKIRSTKLEDSAMYFCASSDEGEVDTEAFFGQGTRLTVV.